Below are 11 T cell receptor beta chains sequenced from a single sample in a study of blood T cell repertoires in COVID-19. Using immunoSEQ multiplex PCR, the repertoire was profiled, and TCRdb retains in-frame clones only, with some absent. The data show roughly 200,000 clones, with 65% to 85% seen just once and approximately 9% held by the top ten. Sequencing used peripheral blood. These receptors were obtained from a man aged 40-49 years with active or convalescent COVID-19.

The CDR3 here is CASSRGLAGAYEQYF. The CDR3 DNA follows: TGTGCCAGCAGCCGTGGACTAGCGGGAGCCTACGAGCAGTACTTC. The chain has TRBV6-5 and TRBJ2-7, with 13 positions matching TRBD2. Germline CDR1 reads MNHEY; CDR2 reads SVGAGI. CDR3 size: 15 residues. V shed 6 bases and J 2 bases; nucleotides not matched to a gene: 4.

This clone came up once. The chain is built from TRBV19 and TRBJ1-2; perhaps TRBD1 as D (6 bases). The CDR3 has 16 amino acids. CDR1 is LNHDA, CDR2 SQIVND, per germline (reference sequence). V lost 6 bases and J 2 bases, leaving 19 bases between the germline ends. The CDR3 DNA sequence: TGTGCCAGTAGCGAGGGCCCGTCGGACAGAAACTATGGCTACACCTTC. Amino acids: CASSEGPSDRNYGYTF.

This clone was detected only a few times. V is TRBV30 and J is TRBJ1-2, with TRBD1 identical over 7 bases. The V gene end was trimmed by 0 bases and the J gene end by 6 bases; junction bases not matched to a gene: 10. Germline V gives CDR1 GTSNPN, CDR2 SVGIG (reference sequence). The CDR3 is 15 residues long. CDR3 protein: CAWSVQPGGGDGYTF. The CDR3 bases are TGTGCCTGGAGTGTTCAACCAGGGGGTGGTGATGGCTACACCTTC. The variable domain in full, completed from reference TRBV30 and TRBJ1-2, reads SQTIHQWPATLVQPVGSPLSLECTVEGTSNPNLYWYRQAAGRGLQLLFYSVGIGQISSEVPQNLSASRPQDRQFILSSKKLLLSDSGFYLCAWSVQPGGGDGYTFGSGTRLTVV.

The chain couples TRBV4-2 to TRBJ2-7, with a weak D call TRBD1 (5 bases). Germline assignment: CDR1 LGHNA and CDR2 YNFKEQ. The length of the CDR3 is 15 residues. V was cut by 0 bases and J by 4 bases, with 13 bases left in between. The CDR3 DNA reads TGTGCCAGCAGCCAAGATATAGGGGCAGGGTACGAGCAGTACTTC. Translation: CASSQDIGAGYEQYF.

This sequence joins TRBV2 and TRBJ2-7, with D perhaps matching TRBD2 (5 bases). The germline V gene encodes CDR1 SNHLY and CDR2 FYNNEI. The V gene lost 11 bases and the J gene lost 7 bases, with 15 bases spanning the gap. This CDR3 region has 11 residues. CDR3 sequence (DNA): TGTGCCCACGAGGGCAGCACGGAGCAGTACTTC. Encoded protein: CAHEGSTEQYF.

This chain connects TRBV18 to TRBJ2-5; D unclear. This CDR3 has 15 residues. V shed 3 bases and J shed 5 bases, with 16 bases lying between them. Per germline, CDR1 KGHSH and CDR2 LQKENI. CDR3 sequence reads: CASSPQSAVAETQYF. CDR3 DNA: TGTGCCAGCTCACCCCAGAGCGCGGTTGCTGAGACCCAGTACTTC.

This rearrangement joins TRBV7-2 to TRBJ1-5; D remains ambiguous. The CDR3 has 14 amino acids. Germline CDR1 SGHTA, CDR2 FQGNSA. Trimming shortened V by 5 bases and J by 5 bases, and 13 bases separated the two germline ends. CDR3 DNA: TGTGCCAGCAGCCCCCCGGAGCCCTATCAGCCCCAGCATTTT. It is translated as CASSPPEPYQPQHF.

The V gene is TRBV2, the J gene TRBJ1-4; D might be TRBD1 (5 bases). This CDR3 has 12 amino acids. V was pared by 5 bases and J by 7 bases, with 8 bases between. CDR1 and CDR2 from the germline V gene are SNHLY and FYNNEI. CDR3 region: CASSLGAEKLFF. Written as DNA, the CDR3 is TGTGCCAGCAGTTTAGGGGCTGAAAAACTGTTTTTT.

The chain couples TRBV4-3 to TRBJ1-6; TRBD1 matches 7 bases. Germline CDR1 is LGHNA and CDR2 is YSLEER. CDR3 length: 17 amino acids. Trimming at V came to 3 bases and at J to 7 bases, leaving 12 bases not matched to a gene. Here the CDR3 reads CASSHGRGRGLNSPLHF. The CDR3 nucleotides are TGCGCCAGCAGCCATGGAAGGGGGCGAGGACTAAATTCACCCCTCCACTTT.

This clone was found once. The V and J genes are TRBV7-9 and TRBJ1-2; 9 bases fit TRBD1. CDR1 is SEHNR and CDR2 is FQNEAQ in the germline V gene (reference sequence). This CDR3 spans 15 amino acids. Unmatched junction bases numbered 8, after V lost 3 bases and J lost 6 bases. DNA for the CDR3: TGTGCCAGCAGCTTCTACGCCGGGACAGGGAATGGCTACACCTTC. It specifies CASSFYAGTGNGYTF.

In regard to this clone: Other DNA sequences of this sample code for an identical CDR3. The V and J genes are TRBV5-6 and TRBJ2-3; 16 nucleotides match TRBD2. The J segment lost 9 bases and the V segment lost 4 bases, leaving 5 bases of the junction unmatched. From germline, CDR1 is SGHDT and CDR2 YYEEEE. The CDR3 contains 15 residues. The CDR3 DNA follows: TGTGCCAGCAGCCCCGGGACTAGCGGGGGGGACACGCAGTATTTT. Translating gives CASSPGTSGGDTQYF.